This T cell receptor (beta chain) was recorded in a study of post-analysis software for immune sequencing data (dated by TCRdb to the mid-2010s). A note on the overall study: Recorded disease courses included relapsing-remitting, secondary progressive and progressive-relapsing multiple sclerosis, with some patients lacking subtype annotation. The multiple sclerosis patient repertoires were compared with ten to eleven previously published healthy control repertoires from donors aged 6 to 25 years. A subset of samples was prepared in parallel using single-end sample barcoding, then pooled and co-amplified after Illumina adapter ligation.

The library was made by PCR. The sequencer was an Illumina HiSeq 2500. To reduce PCR and sequencing biases, unique molecular identifiers were built into the TCR beta cDNA libraries. Per 1 to 10 million input T cells, some 500,000 cDNA molecules were obtained, such that each molecule approximated one T cell. The patient libraries were prepared and sequenced using the same protocol as the earlier healthy control dataset. Samples belonging to the same batch were prepared together, multiplexed and sequenced on a shared HiSeq lane. Processing in the source paper ran as follows. MIGEC handled the raw barcoded reads, throwing out single-read molecular identifier groups before consensus assembly and CDR3 extraction. VDJtools was used for post-analysis of the clonotype tables, and diversity was normalized by down-sampling every dataset to the size of the smallest sample. To correct batch-related cross-sample contamination, repertoire overlap clustering matched CDR3 amino acid sequences but not nucleotide sequences. Starting from the raw public reads, TCRdb applied fastp trimming at Q25, assembled clones with MiXCR and retained in-frame beta chains. Each CDR3 protein appears once, grouped with its most common genes and DNA. These V and J calls originate from TCRdb's pipeline instead of the authors' own analysis. For this sample the table gives about 820,000 distinct CDR3 sequences, of which around 50% were detected only once. In total, the top ten clones hold 4.6% of the sample.

As regards this clonotype: The antigen it binds to is not known. No qualities accompany the bases; no much larger clone lies one base away.

What the work shows at the level of the full study, not this receptor alone: Patients showed significantly higher frequencies than controls for a handful of TRBV segments, among them TRBV5-6, TRBV5-1 and TRBV20-1. Direct clustering with F measure showed strong co-clustering of samples prepared in the same batch, prompting a batch-effect correction. The control group was slightly older than the multiple sclerosis patient group. Significantly lower normalized Chao1 diversity was found in multiple sclerosis patients than in controls, suggesting substantial peripheral T-cell clonal expansion.

V lost 7 bases and J lost 0 bases, and the count of bases not matched to a germline gene is 12. CDR1 and CDR2, per the germline V gene (reference sequence), are MNHEY and SMNVEV. The CDR3 spans 18 residues, from the cysteine through the phenylalanine. Here the CDR3 DNA is all that survives: 54 bases in frame from base 1. To demonstrate the VDJtools post-analysis software, TCR beta repertoires were profiled from the peripheral blood of about 14 young patients with multiple sclerosis. Multiple sclerosis patients were children and adolescents aged roughly 6 to 16 years. Material: blood. The sequence links TRBV27 to TRBJ2-3, with 11 bases aligning to TRBD2. This TCR was recovered from a girl between 5 and 17 years old with multiple sclerosis. CDR3 protein: CASKTLAGGKASTDTQYF. The DNA sequence is given as TGTGCCAGCAAAACTCTAGCGGGAGGTAAAGCTAGCACAGATACGCAGTATTTT.